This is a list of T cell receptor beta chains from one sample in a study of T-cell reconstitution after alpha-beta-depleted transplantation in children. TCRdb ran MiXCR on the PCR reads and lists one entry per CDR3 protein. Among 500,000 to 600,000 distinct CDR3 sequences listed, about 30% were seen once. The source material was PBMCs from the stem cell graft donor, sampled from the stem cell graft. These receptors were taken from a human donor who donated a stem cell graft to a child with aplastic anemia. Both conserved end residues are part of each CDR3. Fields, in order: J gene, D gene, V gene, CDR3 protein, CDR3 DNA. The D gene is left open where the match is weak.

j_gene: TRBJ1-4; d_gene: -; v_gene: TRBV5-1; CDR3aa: CASNPTSSTNEKLFF; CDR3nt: TGCGCCAGCAACCCGACCAGTTCGACTAATGAAAAACTGTTTTTT
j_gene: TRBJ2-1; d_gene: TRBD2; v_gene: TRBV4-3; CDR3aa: CASSQETSYLSYNEQFF; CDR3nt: TGCGCCAGCAGCCAAGAGACTAGCTACCTCTCCTACAATGAGCAGTTCTTC
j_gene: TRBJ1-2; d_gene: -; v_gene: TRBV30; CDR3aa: CAWSSPSGLYGYTF; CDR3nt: TGTGCCTGGAGTAGTCCCTCAGGACTATATGGCTACACCTTC
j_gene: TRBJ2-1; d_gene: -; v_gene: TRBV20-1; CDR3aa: CAGGTYNEQFF; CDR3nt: TGCGCTGGTGGGACCTACAATGAGCAGTTCTTC
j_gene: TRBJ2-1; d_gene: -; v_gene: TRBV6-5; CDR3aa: CASSYSSLFTRNEQFF; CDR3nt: TGTGCCAGCAGTTACTCGTCTCTTTTTACAAGGAATGAGCAGTTCTTC
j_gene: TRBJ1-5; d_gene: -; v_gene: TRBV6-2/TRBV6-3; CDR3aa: CASNLFGTHQPQHF; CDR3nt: TGTGCCAGCAATTTATTCGGGACTCATCAGCCCCAGCATTTT
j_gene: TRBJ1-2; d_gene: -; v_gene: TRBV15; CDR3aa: CATSRAKTGLGSTF; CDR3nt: TGTGCCACCAGCAGGGCGAAGACAGGTCTTGGGTCCACCTTC
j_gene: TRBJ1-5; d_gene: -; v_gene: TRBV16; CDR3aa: CASSLYGTFNRNQPQHF; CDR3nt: TGTGCCAGCAGCCTTTACGGGACGTTTAATCGCAATCAGCCCCAGCATTTT
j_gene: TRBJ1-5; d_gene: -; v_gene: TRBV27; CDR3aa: CASGPNQPQHF; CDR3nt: TGTGCCAGCGGCCCAAATCAGCCCCAGCATTTT
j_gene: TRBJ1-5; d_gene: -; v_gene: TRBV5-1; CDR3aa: CASSLGAGSDQPQHF; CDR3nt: TGCGCCAGCAGCTTGGGCGCAGGGAGTGATCAGCCCCAGCATTTT